The rows below give T cell receptor beta chains drawn from one sample of a study of blood T cell repertoires in COVID-19. Profiling relied on immunoSEQ multiplex PCR, and the TCRdb table lists in-frame clones only, not all of them. The table records 250,000 to 350,000 clones, 87% of them present only once. Sequencing was carried out using peripheral blood. The receptor source for this set is a woman in her 50s who had recovered from COVID-19. Both conserved end residues are part of each CDR3. Expanded clones get a size class; other rows say once, few or many, or leave the size out.

V gene | clone size | CDR3 protein
TRBV27 | . | CASSSQFYSNQPQHF
TRBV19 | . | CASSIGSPGEQYF
TRBV28 | . | CASSFLDRATNYGYTF
TRBV28 | . | CASSPLGGAGWELDTEAFF
TRBV9 | . | CASSVTTGAEAFF
TRBV5-1 | . | CASSLGTGGGYGYTF
TRBV19 | . | CASSIDPITGGPIQETQYF
TRBV7-2 | . | CASRRRDRGPYEQYF
TRBV4-1 | . | CASSQRAGTDTQYF
TRBV2 | few | CASRRWTEAFF
TRBV6-2/TRBV6-3 | . | CASSYGRGGKNIQYF
TRBV7-2 | . | CASNTEGSLYTEAFF
TRBV29-1 | . | CSVMTGNGNTIYF
TRBV4-3 | . | CASSQLGGGRTDTQYF
TRBV19 | . | CASSIGRTGKNQPQHF
TRBV5-1 | once | CASSFGGPGAGPRGYTF
TRBV24-1 | . | CATSPTSGRASSYNEQFF
TRBV29-1 | . | CSVDEVNTEAFF
TRBV7-2 | . | CASSLVEGYEQYF
TRBV19 | . | CASRRSLFTDTQYF
TRBV11-2 | . | CASSLAPGTYEQYF
TRBV4-1 | . | CASSRSGTGAGNTIYF